The 10 T cell receptor beta chains given below trace back to one sample, sequenced in a study of T-cell memory formation after mild COVID-19. TCRdb independently ran MiXCR on the 5' RACE reads; one entry per CDR3 protein. The table includes 450,000 to 650,000 distinct CDR3 sequences, 20% detected once. Sequenced input: PBMCs or a T cell subset sorted from them (not recorded which). Source of these receptors: an adult woman who had mild COVID-19 (a few samples of this study predate the infection). Cell type and time point are not known.

This chain links TRBV5-6 with TRBJ2-1; TRBD2 matches 10 bases. This CDR3 has 15 amino acids. The V gene's germline CDR1 is SGHDT and CDR2 YYEEEE. V trimming: 3 bases; J trimming: 5 bases; junction bases outside the gene matches: 5. CDR3 residues: CASSSGLARDNEQFF. CDR3 in DNA: TGTGCCAGCAGCTCGGGACTAGCGAGAGACAATGAGCAGTTCTTC.

In regard to this clonotype: The germline gene is not matched at one end of the junction; a read error may be the cause. V and J are TRBV4-3 and TRBJ2-3; 9 bases align to TRBD2. The CDR3 has 18 residues. CDR1 LGHNA and CDR2 YSLEER come from the germline V gene. CDR3 amino acids: CASNQGPSGTTDTDTQYF. The CDR3 nucleotides are TGCGCCAGCAACCAAGGCCCTAGCGGGACAACTGACACAGATACGCAGTATTTT.

CDR3 DNA: TGCAGTGCTAGGTTGTCAGGACTCTACGAGCAGTACTTC. Translated, it gives CSARLSGLYEQYF. The J gene is TRBJ2-7, the V gene TRBV20-1; the D gene is possibly TRBD2 (5 bases). The CDR3 is 13 amino acids. Germline V gene data show CDR1 as DFQATT and CDR2 as SNEGSKA (reference sequence). Trimming shortened V by 3 bases and J by 3 bases, and 12 bases separated the two germline ends.

The sample holds a few counts of this clonotype. The chain recombines TRBV6-2 or TRBV6-3 with TRBJ2-7; 14 nucleotides line up with TRBD2. The J segment lost 11 bases and the V segment lost 11 bases, leaving 11 bases of the junction unmatched. The CDR3 covers 13 residues. Germline loops: CDR1 MNHEY, CDR2 SVGEGT. The CDR3 bases are TGTGCCCACGGGAGGACTAGCGGGAGGCCAGAGTACTTC. This sequence encodes CAHGRTSGRPEYF.

The chain uses TRBV4-2 and TRBJ2-1; 11 positions match TRBD2. Germline loops: CDR1 LGHNA, CDR2 YNFKEQ. V gave up 2 bases and J gave up 4 bases; unmatched junction bases: 7. This CDR3 is built from 17 residues. The chain's CDR3 is CASSQSQTSGAYNEQFF. The CDR3 DNA reads as TGTGCCAGCAGCCAATCTCAGACTAGCGGGGCTTACAATGAGCAGTTCTTC.

This chain uses TRBV7-9 with TRBJ1-1; no definite D call. This CDR3 contains 17 residues. Germline V gene lookup returns CDR1 SEHNR and CDR2 FQNEAQ (reference sequence). The V end lost 1 base, the J end lost 3 bases, and 18 bases lay between the germline ends. DNA for the CDR3: TGTGCCAGCAGCTTAGTGGTGACACTTCCCCGGGACACTGAAGCTTTCTTT. Translated, it gives CASSLVVTLPRDTEAFF.

The chain has TRBV3-1 and TRBJ2-5; D call uncertain. Between the trimmed V and J ends, which lost 4 bases and 5 bases, there was a span of 11 bases. CDR1 LGHDT and CDR2 YNNKEL come from the germline V gene (reference sequence). The CDR3 is 13 amino acids. The CDR3 nucleotides read TGTGCCAGCAGCCGGGCCCCCGATGAGACCCAGTACTTC. Its protein is CASSRAPDETQYF.

The chain has TRBV5-8 and TRBJ1-5; no clear D gene. V was cut by 1 base and J by 0 bases, with 14 bases left in between. Germline V lookup: CDR1 SGHTS, CDR2 YDEGEE. The CDR3 covers 17 residues. The CDR3 sequence is CASSLFQAITSNQPQHF. The DNA for the CDR3 is TGTGCCAGCAGCTTGTTTCAGGCTATCACTAGCAATCAGCCCCAGCATTTT.

This clonotype occurred a few times. V and J are TRBV20-1 and TRBJ2-1; D is ambiguous. This CDR3 comprises 15 residues. Germline loops: CDR1 DFQATT, CDR2 SNEGSKA (reference sequence). The V end was cut by 6 bases, the J end by 0 bases, with 15 bases between. CDR3 in amino acids: CSAGWGASSYNEQFF. For the CDR3, the DNA is TGCAGTGCAGGGTGGGGTGCGAGCTCCTACAATGAGCAGTTCTTC.

This clonotype has just a few counts. One end of the junction varies from germline; a read error may be responsible. The rearrangement uses TRBV5-1 and TRBJ2-4; TRBD1 matches 7 bases. The germline gives CDR1 SGHRS, CDR2 YFSETQ. CDR3 size: 13 residues. CDR3 DNA sequence: TGCGCCAGCAGCTCAGGGACAGTCGATAGCATAAAGTTC. Translating gives CASSSGTVDSIKF.